This T cell receptor (beta chain) stems from a study of regulatory T cells in long-lasting Graves disease (dated by TCRdb to the early 2020s). For the study in its entirety: Newly diagnosed Graves' disease patients had taken antithyroid drugs for less than 3 months. This study used TCR sequencing and RNA sequencing of peripheral blood to compare persistent Graves' disease patients against newly diagnosed Graves' disease patients. TCR sequencing covered some 13 persistent and roughly 20 newly diagnosed Graves' disease patients, 33 samples in total. The study took place in China and was registered as a clinical trial.

Libraries were constructed by multiplex PCR. The instrument given in TCRdb is Illumina HiSeq 4000. To build TCR beta libraries, CDR3 regions were amplified by Arm-PCR using iRepertoire HTBI primers. Before sequencing, the PCR products went through gel purification. On the study's bioinformatics: A total of under 80 TRBV and under 15 TRBJ segments were identified across samples and were used for gene usage analysis of CDR3 amino acid clonotypes. Filtered high-quality paired reads were merged into contigs using COPE and FqMerger. BLAST was used to align contigs to IMGT TRBV, TRBD and TRBJ reference genes, with CDR3 defined following IMGT. Clonotypes above 0.1% frequency were classified as highly expanded clones. Shannon entropy was used to measure repertoire diversity, and the Gini coefficient was used to measure V-J evenness. Public clonotypes were defined as clonotypes shared by more than one individual. The public reads were reprocessed in TCRdb via fastp at Q25 and MiXCR, keeping in-frame beta chains. Rows merge per CDR3 protein into single entries with the most common DNA and genes. The V and J calls reflect TCRdb's pipeline rather than the authors' work. The sample includes some 460,000 distinct CDR3 sequences, with around 16% observed a single time. The ten largest clones add up to 10% to 15% of the sample.

The time point label here, explained by the study, means: newly diagnosed GD, antithyroid drugs for less than 3 months. For both TCR sequencing and RNA sequencing, RNA was extracted from PBMCs in TRIzol. The diagnosis of Graves' disease was made according to American Thyroid Association guidelines. Recruitment of patients was carried out at an endocrinology department in Xi'an, China. Each patient gave about 10 milliliters of peripheral blood, collected in an EDTA anticoagulant tube. Ficoll Paque Plus density gradient separation was used to isolate PBMCs, and no further T cell sorting was performed. RNA quality was checked with an Agilent 2100 Bioanalyzer and agarose gel, and concentration with a NanoDrop 2000. CDR1 and CDR2 (SGHRS, YFSETQ) derive from the germline V gene. Taken from cysteine to phenylalanine, the CDR3 has 15 residues. Here the CDR3 DNA is all that survives: 45 bases in frame from base 1. V sheds 4 bases and J sheds 0 bases, leaving 10 bases between their ends.

General findings and caveats noted by the study authors: TRBV28, TRBJ1-2 and TRBJ2-5 were preferentially used in persistent disease, while TRBV20-1 and TRBJ2-1 were favored in newly diagnosed disease. Compared with newly diagnosed patients, patients with persistent Graves' disease had lower TCR Shannon entropy and fewer highly expanded clones, which suggests clonal expansion. Peripheral blood alone was examined, since thyroid tissue, which constituted the primary lesion, could not be accessed. The authors acknowledged the small sample size as a limitation that may reduce accuracy. Sequencing and analysis were restricted to the TCR beta chain. Patients with persistent disease shared more public clonotypes (under 3,000) than newly diagnosed patients did (more than 900).

This clonotype was detected a few times. Which antigen it targets is not known. No per-base quality is available; no much larger clone lies one base away. Another study also made use of these data, one on T cells in Graves' hyperthyroidism and ophthalmopathy. As the second publication notes: Stable Graves' hyperthyroidism was defined as no progression to ophthalmopathy during 18 months of follow-up. The hyperthyroidism patients were between 18 and 65 years old and newly diagnosed, with a disease duration of less than 2 months. Exclusion was applied to patients with uncontrolled infections, other autoimmune diseases, pregnancy or lactation. Diagnoses were based on clinical symptoms, serum thyroxine and TRAb, thyroid ultrasound and orbital computed tomography. For the first round of RT-PCR on the TCR CDR3, the HTBI primer set was used together with the Qiagen OneStep RT-PCR kit. Most expanded thyroid clonotypes (frequency above 0.001) were also detected in blood, a finding suggesting that blood repertoires may reflect thyroid immune responses. A 13 V-J signature model separated ophthalmopathy from stable hyperthyroidism, with about 90% sensitivity and 81.08% specificity in cross-validation and 80%/75% in testing. During validation, the model predicted progression to ophthalmopathy a median of around six months ahead of onset, with around 70% sensitivity and around 73% specificity. To identify TCR V-J signatures that set the groups apart, the researchers used a discovery cohort of 100 patients, made up of 40 to 45 with Graves' ophthalmopathy and approximately 57 with stable Graves' hyperthyroidism. Whether ophthalmopathy could be predicted prospectively was tested in an independent validation cohort made up of some 20 hyperthyroidism patients plus 17 patients who later progressed to ophthalmopathy. The 75 to 100 discovery patients were randomly split 7:3 into training and test sets. Thyroid tissue and blood T-cell repertoires from more than 5 Graves' hyperthyroidism patients were also compared in the study. After blood sampling, hyperthyroidism patients were treated with methimazole at a starting dose of 30 mg daily, and ophthalmopathy patients were treated with high-dose intravenous methylprednisolone. A second multiplex PCR round built the libraries, followed by size selection and purification. Libraries were sequenced paired-end with 100 bp reads on an Illumina HiSeq2000. SOAPnuke was used to process the raw data, removing reads that contained adapters or uncalled bases, had a mean Phred below 15, or lacked an exact match to the constant primer or identifier. High-quality paired reads were merged using COPE v1.2.5, and each unique nucleotide sequence was defined as a clonotype. Clonotypes were aligned to IMGT TRBV, TRBD and TRBJ reference segments using MiTCR v1.1. Analysis was restricted to V-J combinations with a frequency above 0.0001, which covered about 99% of repertoires. The TCS score was defined as the ratio of F50 (clonal expansion) to E x V (chaos), calculated using BLOSUM62-based TCRdist between CDR3 peptides within each V-J. Welch's t-statistics and random forest reduced fewer than 550 V-J features to 13, which were used in a naive Bayes classifier (R e1071). Sample size was not statistically predetermined, and investigators were not blinded to group allocation. The paper reports TCR Vbeta CDR3 sequencing of over 120 peripheral blood samples: 43 ophthalmopathy, fewer than 80 hyperthyroidism and approximately 17 progressor patients.

Sequenced here: peripheral blood mononuclear cells (PBMCs), sampled at new diagnosis, from a patient treated with antithyroid drugs. The rearranged segments are TRBV5-1 and TRBJ1-4; the D gene is unclear. This receptor was identified in a man aged 35-49 years with Graves disease. Donor details come from another sample of the same person, matched by shared clones. The DNA sequence follows: TGCGCCAGCAGCGGCGGGGTAGCAACTAATGAAAAACTGTTTTTT. This codes for CASSGGVATNEKLFF.